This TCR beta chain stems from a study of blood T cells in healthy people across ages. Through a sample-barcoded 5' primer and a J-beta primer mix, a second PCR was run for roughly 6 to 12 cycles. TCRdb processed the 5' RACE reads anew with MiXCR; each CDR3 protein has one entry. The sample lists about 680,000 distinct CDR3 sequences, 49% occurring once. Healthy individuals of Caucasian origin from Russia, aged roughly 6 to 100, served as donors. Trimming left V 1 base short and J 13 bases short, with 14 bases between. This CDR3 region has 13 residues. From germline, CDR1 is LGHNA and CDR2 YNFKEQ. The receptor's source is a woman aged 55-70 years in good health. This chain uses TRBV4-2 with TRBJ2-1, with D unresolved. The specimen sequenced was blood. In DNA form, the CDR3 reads TGTGCCAGCAGCCAAGGCCGGTTGGGCCACCAGTTCTTC. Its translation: CASSQGRLGHQFF.